This record concerns one T cell receptor (beta chain) sequence. Its antigen remains unknown. The genes and germline here are from mouse. The read ends 1 residue early relative to the CDR3; the germline J gene fills the gap. Germline lookup yields CDR1 KGHTA and CDR2 FRNEEI. The CDR3 length is 13 residues. Trimming took off 3 bases at V and 1 base at J, with 5 bases between the two ends. This sample was included in a study of tissue T cells after allogeneic stem cell transplantation. Study results and caveats: Motif-based clustering found tissue-specific repertoire signatures shared across patients, though few clones were shared. Tissue-detected TCR repertoire was only partly captured by blood and spleen T cells. Alloreactivity or antigen specificity of tissue TCRs was not determined; some clones might be host cells.

Data came from immunoSEQ multiplex PCR; TCRdb stores just in-frame clones and leaves some out. The sample consists of about 22,000 clones, around 77% of them appearing once. The chain employs TRBV24 and TRBJ2-5; D gene unclear. Sequencing was done on a sample of spleen. This sequence originates from a female BALB/c mouse in good health. The MHC haplotype of the strain is H2-d. Here the CDR3 reads CASSLRDQDTQYF. The CDR3 DNA, read in part, is TGTGCCAGCAGTCTCCGGGACCAAGACACCCAGTAC.